Reported below is one T cell receptor (beta chain). These data come from a study of blood T cell repertoires in COVID-19. Across the whole study: Acute-phase and convalescent COVID-19 samples originated in the United States, Italy and Spain. PBMCs, B-cell-depleted T cells, or T cells were the source of the cDNA or gDNA that made up the material.

The CDR3 is 15 amino acids. CDR1 is LNHDA, CDR2 SQIVND, per germline (reference sequence). The V end was cut by 3 bases, the J end by 4 bases, with 16 bases between. Across 20 to 25 US areas, participants ranged in age from about 18 to 100 years. Researchers sorted participants into cohorts using their self-reported clinical history. The assay was immunoSEQ multiplex PCR, and TCRdb's table has in-frame clones only and misses some. The repertoire has some 340,000 clones, 90% to 95% of them found once; the top ten carry around 3.9%. The genes are TRBV19 and TRBJ2-7; maybe TRBD2 (6 bases). The TCR originated in a woman younger than 45 who had been exposed to COVID-19. Material: PBMCs or T cells enriched from blood (not recorded which). CDR3 sequence: CASSMGGLDMYEQYF. The CDR3 DNA follows: TGTGCCAGTAGTATGGGGGGATTGGATATGTACGAGCAGTACTTC.